A selection of T cell receptor beta chains follows, all from one sample in a study of T cells in Graves' hyperthyroidism and ophthalmopathy. Using its own MiXCR run on the multiplex PCR reads, TCRdb lists one record per CDR3 protein. Among about 410,000 distinct CDR3 sequences, about 15% were seen once, and the ten largest hold roughly an eighth. The sequencing sample was made of blood. These receptors all stem from a man aged 18 to 30 with Graves' ophthalmopathy. Each CDR3 is given with its conserved first and last residue. The order of the fields is D gene, V gene, J gene, clone size, CDR3 protein, CDR3 DNA. A D gene is named only where the DNA matches it firmly. Clone size is shown for a subset of rows, as once, few, many or a class of expanded clone.

>TRBD2|TRBV3-1|TRBJ2-1|many
CASSQEREDNEQFF
TGTGCCAGCAGCCAAGAGCGGGAGGATAATGAGCAGTTCTTC
>-|TRBV7-9|TRBJ2-5|many
CASSFSQGRQETQYF
TGTGCCAGCAGCTTTAGCCAGGGGCGGCAAGAGACCCAGTACTTC
>TRBD1|TRBV9|TRBJ2-7|few
CASSVGAGGREQYF
TGTGCCAGCAGCGTAGGGGCAGGGGGACGCGAGCAGTACTTC
>-|TRBV5-1|TRBJ2-5|-
CASSLAQGEETQYF
TGCGCCAGCAGCTTGGCACAGGGTGAGGAGACCCAGTACTTC
>-|TRBV4-2|TRBJ1-1|many
CASSTRGNTEAFF
TGTGCCAGCAGCACCCGGGGCAACACTGAAGCTTTCTTT
>-|TRBV5-1|TRBJ1-2|-
CASSLALLQGESGYTF
TGCGCCAGCAGCTTGGCCCTTTTGCAGGGCGAGTCGGGCTACACCTTC
>-|TRBV7-9|TRBJ1-2|many
CASSLVEEIYGYTF
TGTGCCAGCAGCTTAGTTGAAGAGATTTATGGCTACACCTTC
>-|TRBV28|TRBJ1-1|-
CASNGADLNTEAFF
TGTGCCAGCAACGGGGCAGATCTGAACACTGAAGCTTTCTTT
>TRBD1|TRBV7-6|TRBJ2-7|few
CASSLQGLGTEQYF
TGTGCCAGCAGTCTACAGGGGCTTGGAACCGAGCAGTACTTC
>TRBD1|TRBV19|TRBJ1-1|-
CASSVDPDRVFTEAFF
TGTGCCAGTAGTGTAGACCCCGACAGGGTCTTTACTGAAGCTTTCTTT
>-|TRBV7-3|TRBJ2-2|many
CASSLTDTNTGELFF
TGTGCCAGCAGCTTAACCGACACGAACACCGGGGAGCTGTTTTTT
>-|TRBV3-1|TRBJ1-6|many
CASSQSGPGQSPLHF
TGTGCCAGCAGCCAAAGTGGGCCAGGACAATCACCCCTCCACTTT
>-|TRBV20-1|TRBJ2-1|few
CSARGRPDRNEQFF
TGCAGTGCTAGAGGGCGGCCCGACCGCAATGAGCAGTTCTTC
>TRBD2|TRBV12-3/TRBV12-4|TRBJ2-3|many
CASSRGASGDPSTDTQYF
TGTGCCAGCAGCAGGGGTGCTAGCGGGGATCCTAGCACAGATACGCAGTATTTT
>TRBD2|TRBV19|TRBJ2-1|-
CASSLRTSGGSNEQFF
TGTGCCAGTAGTCTCCGGACTAGCGGGGGGTCCAATGAGCAGTTCTTC
>TRBD2|TRBV15|TRBJ2-5|many
CATSRGGTSIIQGETQYF
TGTGCCACCAGCAGAGGAGGGACTAGCATCATACAAGGAGAGACCCAGTACTTC
>-|TRBV7-9|TRBJ2-2|-
CASSSHQGSNTGELFF
TGTGCCAGCAGCTCCCACCAGGGGTCGAACACCGGGGAGCTGTTTTTT
>-|TRBV5-8|TRBJ1-1|-
CASSSGQKPSMNTEAFF
TGTGCCAGCAGCTCCGGACAGAAGCCCTCAATGAACACTGAAGCTTTCTTT
>-|TRBV5-8|TRBJ1-6|many
CASSSGLLGSPLHF
TGTGCCAGCAGCTCGGGACTCCTCGGATCACCCCTCCACTTT
>TRBD2|TRBV27|TRBJ2-1|many
CASRVAGGPREQFF
TGTGCCAGCAGAGTAGCGGGAGGGCCTCGGGAGCAGTTCTTC
>-|TRBV12-3/TRBV12-4|TRBJ1-2|many
CASSLPPLGGRGYGYTF
TGTGCCAGCAGTTTACCCCCCCTGGGGGGCAGGGGCTATGGCTACACCTTC
>-|TRBV19|TRBJ2-1|-
CASTLTDYDNEQFF
TGTGCCAGTACCCTGACAGATTACGACAATGAGCAGTTCTTC
>-|TRBV3-1|TRBJ2-5|many
CASSQDPVREETQYF
TGTGCCAGCAGCCAAGATCCAGTACGGGAGGAGACCCAGTACTTC
>-|TRBV7-2|TRBJ1-2|few
CASSRVGGALWGYTF
TGTGCCAGCAGCCGAGTGGGGGGGGCTTTATGGGGCTACACCTTC
>-|TRBV11-2|TRBJ2-5|many
CASSLDGWGLLQETQYF
TGTGCCAGCAGCTTAGATGGGTGGGGGCTCCTCCAAGAGACCCAGTACTTC
>TRBD2|TRBV12-3/TRBV12-4|TRBJ2-5|-
CASSLAAGGPSKTQYF
TGTGCCAGCAGTTTAGCAGCGGGAGGGCCCTCAAAGACCCAGTACTTC
>-|TRBV12-3/TRBV12-4|TRBJ1-6|many
CASTDGSSPLHF
TGTGCCAGCACCGACGGATCTTCACCCCTCCACTTT
>-|TRBV5-1|TRBJ2-7|many
CASSPTSGYEQYF
TGCGCCAGCAGCCCGACGTCTGGCTACGAGCAGTACTTC
>TRBD2|TRBV3-1|TRBJ2-7|many
CASSHGTSGAQSYEQYF
TGTGCCAGCAGCCACGGGACTAGCGGGGCCCAATCCTACGAGCAGTACTTC
>TRBD2|TRBV19|TRBJ2-1|few
CASSMGLAGVGEQFF
TGTGCCAGTAGTATGGGACTAGCGGGAGTGGGTGAGCAGTTCTTC
>-|TRBV20-1|TRBJ2-5|many
CSARPTAVQETQYF
TGCAGTGCTAGACCTACAGCGGTTCAAGAGACCCAGTACTTC
>-|TRBV19|TRBJ2-1|-
CASSIVRSSYNEQFF
TGTGCCAGTAGTATCGTGCGGAGCTCCTACAATGAGCAGTTCTTC
>-|TRBV4-1|TRBJ2-5|many
CASSQWSREEETQYF
TGCGCCAGCAGCCAATGGTCCAGGGAAGAAGAGACCCAGTACTTC
>TRBD2|TRBV6-2/TRBV6-3|TRBJ2-1|once
CASSTGTKTHEQFF
TGTGCCAGCAGTACCGGGACTAAGACCCATGAGCAGTTCTTC
>TRBD2|TRBV6-1|TRBJ2-5|-
CASKLAGGETQYF
TGTGCCAGCAAACTAGCGGGAGGAGAGACCCAGTACTTC
>-|TRBV14|TRBJ2-3|-
CASSHIRWEGPHTQYF
TGTGCCAGCAGCCATATTAGGTGGGAAGGGCCGCATACGCAGTATTTT
>-|TRBV5-6|TRBJ1-1|many
CASSFRGAFF
TGTGCCAGCAGCTTCAGAGGGGCTTTCTTT
>-|TRBV7-9|TRBJ2-4|many
CASSLVGAGWSKNIQYF
TGTGCCAGCAGCTTAGTCGGGGCAGGATGGTCCAAAAACATTCAGTACTTC
>-|TRBV2|TRBJ2-7|many
CASSEALAGRQYF
TGTGCCAGCAGTGAAGCGCTGGCAGGGAGGCAGTACTTC
>-|TRBV28|TRBJ2-1|many
CASRTQVRGSYNEQFF
TGTGCCAGCAGGACACAGGTGAGGGGTTCCTACAATGAGCAGTTCTTC
>-|TRBV19|TRBJ1-5|few
CASSRTPRLSSNQPQHF
TGTGCCAGTAGTAGGACCCCTAGGCTGAGTAGCAATCAGCCCCAGCATTTT
>TRBD2|TRBV10-3|TRBJ2-7|many
CAISEEGASGSYEQYF
TGTGCCATCAGTGAGGAGGGGGCTAGCGGGAGTTACGAGCAGTACTTC